The source of this T cell receptor (beta chain) is a study of response to subunit inactivated influenza vaccine. Study results and limitations: Authors suggested that a seasonal influenza vaccination recruits few new T cells each time.

Points on this clonotype: What it binds is unknown.

TCRdb fed the RT-PCR reads into MiXCR, producing one record per CDR3 protein. The data show about 480,000 distinct CDR3 sequences, approximately 10% seen once. Germline V gene sequence: CDR1 DFQATT, CDR2 SNEGSKA (reference sequence). Trimming removed 3 bases from V and 3 bases from J; junction bases left unmatched: 5. The CDR3 has 13 residues. This TCR was recovered from a man aged 50-60 years who received an inactivated influenza vaccine. The sample consisted of PBMCs from blood, taken roughly 6 weeks after vaccination. V gene TRBV20-1 combines with J gene TRBJ2-7, with 7 nucleotides matching TRBD2. In nucleotides, the CDR3 is TGCAGTGCTAGGGCGGGAGCCTACTACGAGCAGTACTTC. Translated, it gives CSARAGAYYEQYF.